This entry concerns a single TCR beta chain. The V and J ends lost 9 bases and 4 bases respectively, with 12 bases between them. From germline, CDR1 is SNHLY and CDR2 FYNNEI. This CDR3 comprises 12 residues. This sample stems from a study of sequential checkpoint blockade in melanoma. Study details: First-line arms were nivolumab then ipilimumab, or the reverse, randomized 1:1.

Profiling relied on immunoSEQ multiplex PCR, and the TCRdb table lists in-frame clones only, not all of them. The sample holds 15,000 to 20,000 clones, 45% to 65% seen once. Treatment described: randomized to nivolumab then ipilimumab (arm A) or the reverse (arm B). Live CD3+CD8+ CD19− CD56− cells were sorted from PBMCs. The chain uses TRBV2 and TRBJ1-1; the D gene is possibly TRBD1 (5 bases). This specimen consisted of CD8+ T cells sorted from blood (inferred from file names), obtained from a patient given nivolumab and ipilimumab in sequence. The TCR comes from a human donor with melanoma. The CDR3 is CASTRVGTEAFF. For the CDR3, the DNA is TGTGCCAGTACCAGGGTTGGCACTGAAGCTTTCTTT.